A single sample is the source of the 20 T cell receptor beta chains below, sequenced in a study of blood T cell repertoires in COVID-19. Only in-frame clones appear in the TCRdb table, and some are missing; sequencing was by immunoSEQ multiplex PCR. The sample yields about 160,000 clones, over 75% seen once. Input material: peripheral blood. These receptors all come from a young man with COVID-19, enrolled during active disease.

V gene TRBV10-3 combines with J gene TRBJ2-7; 7 bases map to TRBD1. The CDR3 length is 13 residues. CDR1 is ENHRY, CDR2 SYGVKD, per germline. After removal of 4 bases from V and 2 bases from J, the junction contained 2 bases not matched to a gene. CDR3 region: CAISAGQPYEQYF. The CDR3 coding sequence is TGTGCCATCAGTGCGGGACAGCCCTACGAGCAGTACTTC.

In its sample, this clone was seen once. The chain is built from TRBV7-6 and TRBJ2-5, with TRBD2 matching over 7 bases. Germline CDR1 and CDR2: SGHVS and FNYEAQ. The CDR3 has 15 residues. Unmatched junction bases numbered 6, after V lost 0 bases and J lost 5 bases. The CDR3 nucleotides read TGTGCCAGCAGCTTAGCACGGACTAGTCTTGAGACCCAGTACTTC. Its protein product is CASSLARTSLETQYF.

A word on this clone: Other DNA sequences in this specimen translate into the identical CDR3. This chain joins TRBV19 and TRBJ2-5; 10 bases are a match to TRBD1. The ends lost 8 bases at V and 1 base at J; junction bases unmatched: 1. CDR1 is LNHDA and CDR2 is SQIVND in the germline V gene (reference sequence). CDR3 length equals 13 residues. CDR3 amino acids: CASRDRGQETQYF. CDR3 nucleotide sequence: TGTGCCAGTCGGGACAGGGGCCAAGAGACCCAGTACTTC.

The chain is built from TRBV25-1 and TRBJ2-7; D might be TRBD2 (5 bases). The CDR3 consists of 13 residues. V dropped 5 bases and J dropped 4 bases, with 12 bases sitting between them. Germline V gene sequence: CDR1 MGHDK, CDR2 SYGVNS. CDR3 amino acids: CASSSGLAYEQYF. For the CDR3, the DNA is TGTGCCAGCAGTAGTGGTTTAGCGTACGAGCAGTACTTC.

The chain carries TRBV12-3 or TRBV12-4 and TRBJ1-4, with 9 bases fitting TRBD1. Unmatched junction bases numbered 3, after V lost 7 bases and J lost 9 bases. This CDR3 is built from 12 residues. The CDR3 loop reads CASIGQGKKLFF. In DNA, the CDR3 is TGTGCCAGCATCGGACAGGGGAAAAAACTGTTTTTT.

The chain carries TRBV3-1 (or the pseudogene TRBV3-2) and TRBJ2-7, with 8 bases aligning to TRBD2. The length of the CDR3 is 15 residues. V dropped 1 base and J dropped 1; count of bases not matched to a gene: 3. The germline V gene encodes CDR1 LGHDT and CDR2 YNNKEL (reference sequence). The CDR3 is CASSQGTSGSYEQYF. CDR3 bases: TGTGCCAGCAGCCAAGGTACTAGCGGTTCCTACGAGCAGTACTTC.

This clone showed up just once. The rearrangement links TRBV30 to TRBJ2-7; tentative D call: TRBD1 (5 bases). This CDR3 contains 14 residues. The ends were cut back, 4 bases at V and 3 bases at J, with 16 bases in the middle. Germline V gene data show CDR1 as GTSNPN and CDR2 as SVGIG (reference sequence). CDR3 bases: TGTGCCTGGACCAAGGGGAACTCAAACTACGAGCAGTACTTC. As protein: CAWTKGNSNYEQYF.

This chain joins TRBV6-5 and TRBJ2-7; weak D call: TRBD2 (6 bases). This CDR3 is built from 15 residues. V dropped 7 bases and J dropped 3 bases, with 19 bases sitting between them. The V gene's germline CDR1 is MNHEY and CDR2 SVGAGI. The CDR3 is CASTPGLRRDYEQYF. The CDR3 DNA reads as TGTGCCAGCACTCCGGGACTGCGAAGGGACTACGAGCAGTACTTC.

The table lists this clone with a count of one. J is TRBJ2-3 and V is TRBV5-8, with 7 positions matching TRBD1. This CDR3 region has 15 residues. Germline CDR1 reads SGHTS; CDR2 reads YDEGEE. Trimming removed 4 bases from V and 7 bases from J; junction bases left unmatched: 12. The CDR3 sequence is CASSSLTGVGYTQYF. The CDR3 DNA reads as TGTGCCAGCAGCAGCCTCACAGGGGTTGGTTATACGCAGTATTTT.

This clone was seen only once. The rearrangement uses TRBV3-1 (or the pseudogene TRBV3-2) and TRBJ2-1, with TRBD2 matching 7 bases. This CDR3 comprises 16 residues. Germline V CDR1 and CDR2: LGHDT, YNNKEL (reference sequence). J gave up 8 bases and V 4 bases, and 14 bases lay outside the gene matches. Written as DNA, the CDR3 is TGTGCCAGCAGCCTCCGGCGGGGCGGGAGTTTCGATGAGCAGTTCTTC. Translating it yields CASSLRRGGSFDEQFF.

This chain uses TRBV4-3 with TRBJ1-2; D is undetermined. Germline V CDR1 and CDR2: LGHNA, YSLEER. This CDR3 is built from 15 residues. With 4 bases removed from V and 7 bases from J, the gap between germline ends came to 19 bases. Written as DNA, the CDR3 is TGCGCCAGCAGCCCCGTAGGATGGCGAGGGATTGGCTACACCTTC. Translating it yields CASSPVGWRGIGYTF.

The V call is TRBV7-9, the J call TRBJ2-1; maybe TRBD1 (5 bases). CDR1 is SEHNR and CDR2 is FQNEAQ in the germline V gene (reference sequence). V was trimmed by 1 base and J by 14 bases, leaving 15 bases between them. CDR3 size: 13 residues. The CDR3 sequence is CASSLGRSIQEFF. DNA for the CDR3: TGTGCCAGCAGCTTAGGGAGATCGATACAGGAGTTCTTC.

The chain is built from TRBV4-1 and TRBJ2-1; 13 bases are a match to TRBD2. Trimming removed 1 base from V and 0 bases from J; junction bases left unmatched: 0. The germline gives CDR1 MGHRA, CDR2 YSYEKL. The CDR3 length is 17 residues. The CDR3 nucleotides read TGCGCCAGCAGCCAAGGACTAGCGGGAGGCTCCTACAATGAGCAGTTCTTC. Protein: CASSQGLAGGSYNEQFF.

On this clone itself: The junction does not match germline at one end; this may be a read error. This chain uses TRBV5-1 with TRBJ2-5, with 10 nucleotides matching TRBD2. This CDR3 is 16 amino acids long. Germline V gives CDR1 SGHRS, CDR2 YFSETQ. CDR3 nucleotide sequence: TGCGCCAGCAGTTTGGGGAGCGGGAGGGCCGGAGAGACCCAGTACTTC. Translation: CASSLGSGRAGETQYF.

The chain combines TRBV5-1 with TRBJ2-2, with 12 bases fitting TRBD1. J gave up 6 bases and V 4 bases, and 4 bases lay outside the gene matches. The germline CDR1 and CDR2 sequences are SGHRS and YFSETQ. This CDR3 comprises 15 residues. The CDR3 coding sequence is TGCGCCAGCAGCCTGGGACAGGGGGCGGCCGGGGAGCTGTTTTTT. Protein sequence: CASSLGQGAAGELFF.

In this sample, this clone turned up once. The chain has TRBV7-9 and TRBJ2-7; 8 nucleotides agree with TRBD1. The germline V gene encodes CDR1 SEHNR and CDR2 FQNEAQ (reference sequence). This CDR3 has 17 residues. After removal of 0 bases from V and 3 bases from J, the junction contained 10 bases not matched to a gene. The CDR3 protein is CASSLASVGQDFYEQYF. The CDR3 nucleotides are TGTGCCAGCAGCTTAGCTTCCGTGGGACAGGACTTCTACGAGCAGTACTTC.

The chain couples TRBV4-2 to TRBJ2-3; 10 bases agree with TRBD2. V was pared by 2 bases and J by 4 bases, with 18 bases of the junction left unmatched. The germline V gene encodes CDR1 LGHNA and CDR2 YNFKEQ. The CDR3 is made up of 20 amino acids. The CDR3 sequence is CASSQYILAGTLKIADTQYF. CDR3 DNA sequence: TGTGCCAGCAGCCAATATATACTAGCGGGAACTCTAAAGATAGCAGATACGCAGTATTTT.

The V and J genes are TRBV6-5 and TRBJ1-3; D call uncertain. CDR1 and CDR2 (germline): MNHEY, SVGAGI. Trimming stripped 0 bases from V and 0 bases from J, with 3 bases between. The CDR3 extends over 14 amino acids. The CDR3 DNA is TGTGCCAGCAGTTACTCACTCTCTGGAAACACCATATATTTT. Translated: CASSYSLSGNTIYF.

The chain links TRBV5-1 to TRBJ2-2, with 9 nucleotides matching TRBD1. This CDR3 spans 15 amino acids. J was trimmed by 4 bases and V by 7 bases; bases with no gene match: 8. Germline CDR1 reads SGHRS; CDR2 reads YFSETQ. The CDR3 region is CASQAQGASTGELFF. CDR3 nucleotides: TGCGCCAGCCAGGCACAGGGGGCATCCACCGGGGAGCTGTTTTTT.

The chain has TRBV5-5 and TRBJ2-3; D gene uncertain. Germline V CDR1 and CDR2: SGHKS, YYEKEE (reference sequence). V lost 4 bases and J lost 0, with 9 bases in between. This CDR3 comprises 14 residues. CDR3 DNA sequence: TGTGCCAGCAGCCGAGCGATAAGCACAGATACGCAGTATTTT. Its protein product is CASSRAISTDTQYF. The variable domain in full, with the rest retrieved from reference TRBV5-5 and TRBJ2-3, is DAGVTQSPTHLIKTRGQQVTLRCSPISGHKSVSWYQQVLGQGPQFIFQYYEKEERGRGNFPDRFSARQFPNYSSELNVNALLLGDSALYLCASSRAISTDTQYFGPGTRLTVL.